The present TCR beta chain was sequenced within a study of T cell responses to AZD1222 COVID-19 vaccine. Whole-study results and caveats: It was only after the peak T cell response that any repertoires were sampled.

Germline V CDR1 and CDR2: SGHRS, YFSETQ. V lost 0 bases, J lost 3 bases, and 6 bases lay in between. This CDR3 contains 13 residues. Profiled with immunoSEQ multiplex PCR; TCRdb holds only in-frame clones, not every one. The table includes 190,000 or so clones, 90% to 95% detected once. Note on this clone: Its antigen is not identified.

The V and J genes are TRBV5-1 and TRBJ1-2, with D possibly TRBD1 on 5 matching bases. The TCR originated in an adult who received the AZD1222 COVID-19 vaccine. The source material was peripheral blood, sampled 28 days after the second AZD1222 dose. CDR3 coding DNA: TGCGCCAGCAGCTTGGGCAGGGACTATGGCTACACCTTC. Protein: CASSLGRDYGYTF.